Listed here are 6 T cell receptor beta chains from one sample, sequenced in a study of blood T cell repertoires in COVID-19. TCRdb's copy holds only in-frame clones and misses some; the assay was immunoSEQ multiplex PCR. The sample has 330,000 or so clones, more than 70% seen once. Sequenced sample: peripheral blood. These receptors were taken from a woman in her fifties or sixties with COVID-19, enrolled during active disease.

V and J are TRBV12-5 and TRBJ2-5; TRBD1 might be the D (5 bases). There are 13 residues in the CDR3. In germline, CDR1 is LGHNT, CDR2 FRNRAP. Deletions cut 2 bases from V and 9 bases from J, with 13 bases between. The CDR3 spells CASGLSGATAQYF. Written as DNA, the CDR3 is TGTGCTAGTGGTTTGAGTGGGGCAACGGCCCAGTACTTC.

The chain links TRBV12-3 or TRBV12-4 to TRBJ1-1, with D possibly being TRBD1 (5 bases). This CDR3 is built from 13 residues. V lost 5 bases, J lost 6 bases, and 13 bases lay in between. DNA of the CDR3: TGTGCCAGCAGTGTGGGGCCTGGGGCTGAAGCTTTCTTT. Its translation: CASSVGPGAEAFF.

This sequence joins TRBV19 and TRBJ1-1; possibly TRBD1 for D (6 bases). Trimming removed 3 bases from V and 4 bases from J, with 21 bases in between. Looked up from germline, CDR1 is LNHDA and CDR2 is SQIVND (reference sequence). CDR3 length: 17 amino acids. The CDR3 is CASSIGGRHRDGTEAFF. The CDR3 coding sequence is TGTGCCAGTAGTATTGGGGGTAGGCACAGGGACGGCACTGAAGCTTTCTTT.

The CDR3 here is CASSLFRDSYNEQFF. The CDR3 region has the DNA TGTGCCAGCAGCCTATTCCGGGACAGTTACAATGAGCAGTTCTTC. The rearrangement joins TRBV28 to TRBJ2-1, with 7 bases matching TRBD1. From germline, CDR1 is MDHEN and CDR2 SYDVKM. The J segment lost 4 bases and the V segment lost 6 bases, leaving 9 bases of the junction unmatched. CDR3 length: 15 residues.

CDR3 residues: CASSPRGAYNEQFF. The CDR3 DNA reads as TGTGCCAGCAGCCCCCGGGGGGCGTACAATGAGCAGTTCTTC. This chain uses TRBV3-1 (or the pseudogene TRBV3-2) with TRBJ2-1; D may be TRBD2 (7 bases). The CDR3 has 14 residues. The germline gives CDR1 LGHDT, CDR2 YNNKEL (reference sequence). Trimming stripped 4 bases from V and 4 bases from J, with 11 bases between.

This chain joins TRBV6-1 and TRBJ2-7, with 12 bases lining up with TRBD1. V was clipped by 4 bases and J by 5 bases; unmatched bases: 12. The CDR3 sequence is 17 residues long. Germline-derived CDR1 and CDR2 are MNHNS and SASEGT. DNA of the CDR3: TGTGCCAGCAGTGTTGGGACAGGGGGCGGTAATCGGGACGAGCAGTACTTC. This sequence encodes CASSVGTGGGNRDEQYF.